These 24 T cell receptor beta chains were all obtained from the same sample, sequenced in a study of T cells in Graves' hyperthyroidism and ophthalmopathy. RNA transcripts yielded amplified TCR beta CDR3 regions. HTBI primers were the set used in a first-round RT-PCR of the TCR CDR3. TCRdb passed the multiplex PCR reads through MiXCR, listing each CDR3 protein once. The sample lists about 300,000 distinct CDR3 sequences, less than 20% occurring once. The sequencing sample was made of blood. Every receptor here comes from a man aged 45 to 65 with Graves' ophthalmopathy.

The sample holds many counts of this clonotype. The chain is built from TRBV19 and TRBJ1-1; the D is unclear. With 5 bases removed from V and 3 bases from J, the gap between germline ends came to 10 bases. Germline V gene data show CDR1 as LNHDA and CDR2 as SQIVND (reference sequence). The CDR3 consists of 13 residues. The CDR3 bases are TGTGCCAGTAGTGGGTGGGGAGACACTGAAGCTTTCTTT. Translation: CASSGWGDTEAFF.

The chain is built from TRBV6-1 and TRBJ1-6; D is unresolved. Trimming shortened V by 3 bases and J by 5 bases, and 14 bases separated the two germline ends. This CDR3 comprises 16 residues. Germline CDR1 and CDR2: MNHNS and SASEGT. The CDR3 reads CASSESHEMNNSPLHF. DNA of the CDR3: TGTGCCAGCAGTGAGTCCCACGAGATGAATAATTCACCCCTCCACTTT.

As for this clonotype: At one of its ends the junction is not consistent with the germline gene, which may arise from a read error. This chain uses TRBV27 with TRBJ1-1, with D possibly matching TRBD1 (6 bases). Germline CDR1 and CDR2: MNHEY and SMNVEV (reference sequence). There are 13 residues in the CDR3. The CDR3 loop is CANSLSNRAHAFF. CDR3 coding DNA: TGTGCCAACAGTTTATCGAACAGGGCGCATGCTTTCTTT.

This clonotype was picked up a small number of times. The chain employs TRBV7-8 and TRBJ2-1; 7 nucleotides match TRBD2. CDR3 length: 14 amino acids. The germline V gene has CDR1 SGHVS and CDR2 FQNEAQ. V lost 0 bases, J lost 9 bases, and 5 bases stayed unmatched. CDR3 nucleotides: TGTGCCAGCAGCTTAGCCGGACTAGTGGCTGAGCAGTTCTTC. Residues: CASSLAGLVAEQFF.

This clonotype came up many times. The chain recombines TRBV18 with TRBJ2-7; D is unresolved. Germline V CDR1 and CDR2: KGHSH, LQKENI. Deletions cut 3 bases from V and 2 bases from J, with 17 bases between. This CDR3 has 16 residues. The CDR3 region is CASSPIRLVVPYEQYF. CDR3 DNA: TGTGCCAGCTCACCTATTAGGCTAGTGGTCCCCTACGAGCAGTACTTC.

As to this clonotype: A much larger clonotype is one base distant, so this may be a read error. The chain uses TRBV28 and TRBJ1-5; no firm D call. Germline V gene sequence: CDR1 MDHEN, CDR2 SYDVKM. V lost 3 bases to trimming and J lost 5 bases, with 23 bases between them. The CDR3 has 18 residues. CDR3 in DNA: TGTGCCAGCAGTTTCTCTTCAACTTCGGTAATTCCAGATCAGCCCCAGCATTTT. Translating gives CASSFSSTSVIPDQPQHF.

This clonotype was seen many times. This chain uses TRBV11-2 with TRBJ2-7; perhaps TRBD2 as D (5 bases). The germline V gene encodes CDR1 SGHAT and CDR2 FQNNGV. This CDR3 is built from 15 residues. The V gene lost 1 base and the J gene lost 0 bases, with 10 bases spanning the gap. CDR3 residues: CASSLAPGYSYEQYF. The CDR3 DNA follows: TGTGCCAGCAGCTTAGCGCCGGGGTACTCCTACGAGCAGTACTTC.

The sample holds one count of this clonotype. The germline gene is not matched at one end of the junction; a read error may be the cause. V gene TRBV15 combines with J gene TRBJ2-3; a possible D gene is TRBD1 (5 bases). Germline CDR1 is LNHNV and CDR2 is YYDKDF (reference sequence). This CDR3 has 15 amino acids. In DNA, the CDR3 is TGTGCCTCCAGCAGAGTTCAAAGGGGCGCGGATACGCAGTATTTT. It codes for CASSRVQRGADTQYF.

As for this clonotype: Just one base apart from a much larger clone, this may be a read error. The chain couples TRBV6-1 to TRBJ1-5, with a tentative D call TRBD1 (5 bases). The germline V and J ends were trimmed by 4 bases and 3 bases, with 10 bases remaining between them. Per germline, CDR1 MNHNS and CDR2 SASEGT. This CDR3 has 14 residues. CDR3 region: CASSGRGNNQPQHF. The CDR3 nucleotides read TGTGCCAGCAGTGGACGGGGGAACAATCAGCCCCAGCATTTT.

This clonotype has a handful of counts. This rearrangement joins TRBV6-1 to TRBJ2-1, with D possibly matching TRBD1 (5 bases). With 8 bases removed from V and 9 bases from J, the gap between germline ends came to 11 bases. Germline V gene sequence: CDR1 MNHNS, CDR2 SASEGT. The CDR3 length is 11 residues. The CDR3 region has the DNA TGTGCCAGCTCTCAGGGTTCTGAGCAGTTCTTC. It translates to CASSQGSEQFF.

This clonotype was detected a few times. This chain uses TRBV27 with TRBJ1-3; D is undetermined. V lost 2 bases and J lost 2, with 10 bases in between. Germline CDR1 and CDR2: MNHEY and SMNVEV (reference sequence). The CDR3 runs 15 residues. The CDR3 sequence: CASSLGRQPGNTIYF. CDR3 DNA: TGTGCCAGCAGTTTAGGTCGACAACCTGGAAACACCATATATTTT.

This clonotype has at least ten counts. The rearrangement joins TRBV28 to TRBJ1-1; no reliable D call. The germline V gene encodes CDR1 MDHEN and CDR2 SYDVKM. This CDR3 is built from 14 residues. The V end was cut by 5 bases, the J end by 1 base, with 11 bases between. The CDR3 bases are TGTGCCAGCAGTGTCCAGACACGGAACACTGAAGCTTTCTTT. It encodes CASSVQTRNTEAFF.

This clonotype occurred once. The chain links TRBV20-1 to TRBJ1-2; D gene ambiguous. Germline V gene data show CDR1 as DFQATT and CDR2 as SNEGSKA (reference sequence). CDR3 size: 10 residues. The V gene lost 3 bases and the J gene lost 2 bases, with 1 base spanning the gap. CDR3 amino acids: CSARNYGYTF. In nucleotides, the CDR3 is TGCAGTGCTAGGAACTATGGCTACACCTTC.

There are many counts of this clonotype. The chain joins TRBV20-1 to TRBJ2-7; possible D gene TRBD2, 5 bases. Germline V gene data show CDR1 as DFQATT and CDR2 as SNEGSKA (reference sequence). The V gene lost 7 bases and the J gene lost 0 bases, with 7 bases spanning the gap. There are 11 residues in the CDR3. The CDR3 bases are TGCAGTGTCACTAGCTCCTACGAGCAGTACTTC. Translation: CSVTSSYEQYF.

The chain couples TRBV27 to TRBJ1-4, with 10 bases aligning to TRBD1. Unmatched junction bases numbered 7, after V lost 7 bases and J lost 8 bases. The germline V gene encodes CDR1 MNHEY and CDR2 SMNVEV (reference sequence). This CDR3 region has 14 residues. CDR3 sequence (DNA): TGTGCCAGCACAGAGACAGGGGGCAGGGAAAAACTGTTTTTT. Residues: CASTETGGREKLFF.

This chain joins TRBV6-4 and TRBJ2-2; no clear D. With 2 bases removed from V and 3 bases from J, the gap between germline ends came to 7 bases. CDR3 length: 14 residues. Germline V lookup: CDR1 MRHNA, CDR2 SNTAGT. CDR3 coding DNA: TGTGCCAGCAGTGACGGTAGCCACACCGGGGAGCTGTTTTTT. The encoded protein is CASSDGSHTGELFF.

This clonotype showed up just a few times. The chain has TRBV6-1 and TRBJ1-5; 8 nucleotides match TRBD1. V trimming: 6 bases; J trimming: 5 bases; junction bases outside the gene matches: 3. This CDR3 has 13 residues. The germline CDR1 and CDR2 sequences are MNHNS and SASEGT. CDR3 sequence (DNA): TGTGCCAGCAGCACAGGGGGGCATCAGCCCCAGCATTTT. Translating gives CASSTGGHQPQHF.

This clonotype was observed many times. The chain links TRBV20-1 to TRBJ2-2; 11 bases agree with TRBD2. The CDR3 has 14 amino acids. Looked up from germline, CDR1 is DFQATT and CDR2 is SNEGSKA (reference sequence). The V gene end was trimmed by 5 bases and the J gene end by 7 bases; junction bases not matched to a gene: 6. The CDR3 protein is CSAGLAGGGGELFF. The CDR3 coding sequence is TGCAGTGCTGGTCTAGCGGGAGGCGGCGGGGAGCTGTTTTTT.

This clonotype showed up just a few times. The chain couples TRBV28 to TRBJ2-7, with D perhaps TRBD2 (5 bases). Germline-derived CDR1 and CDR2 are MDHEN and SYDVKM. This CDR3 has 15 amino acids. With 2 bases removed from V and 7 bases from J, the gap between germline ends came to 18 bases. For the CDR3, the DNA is TGTGCCAGCAGTTTAGCCCCCCGGGGATTAGGGGAGCAGTACTTC. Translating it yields CASSLAPRGLGEQYF. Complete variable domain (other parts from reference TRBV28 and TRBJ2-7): DVKVTQSSRYLVKRTGEKVFLECVQDMDHENMFWYRQDPGLGLRLIYFSYDVKMKEKGDIPEGYSVSREKKERFSLILESASTNQTSMYLCASSLAPRGLGEQYFGPGTRLTVT.

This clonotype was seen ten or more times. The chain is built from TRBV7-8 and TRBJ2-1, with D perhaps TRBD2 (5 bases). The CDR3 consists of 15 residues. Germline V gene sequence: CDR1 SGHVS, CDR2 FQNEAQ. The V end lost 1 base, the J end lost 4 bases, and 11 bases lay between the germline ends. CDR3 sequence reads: CASSLEGSWYNEQFF. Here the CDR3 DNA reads TGTGCCAGCAGCTTAGAAGGGAGTTGGTACAATGAGCAGTTCTTC. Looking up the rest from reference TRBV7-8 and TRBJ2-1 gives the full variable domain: GAGVSQSPRYKVAKRGQDVALRCDPISGHVSLFWYQQALGQGPEFLTYFQNEAQLDKSGLPSDRFFAERPEGSVSTLKIQRTQQEDSAVYLCASSLEGSWYNEQFFGPGTRLTVL.

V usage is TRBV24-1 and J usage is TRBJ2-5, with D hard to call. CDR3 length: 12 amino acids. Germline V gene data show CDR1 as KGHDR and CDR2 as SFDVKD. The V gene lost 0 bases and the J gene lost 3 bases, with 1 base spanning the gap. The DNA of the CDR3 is TGTGCCACCAGTGATTTGAAAGAGACCCAGTACTTC. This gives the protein CATSDLKETQYF.

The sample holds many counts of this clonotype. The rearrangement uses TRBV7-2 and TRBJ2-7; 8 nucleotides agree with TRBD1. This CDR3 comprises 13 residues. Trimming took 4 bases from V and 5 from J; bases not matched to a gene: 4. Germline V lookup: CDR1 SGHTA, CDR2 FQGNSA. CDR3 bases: TGTGCCAGCAGCTCTCGGACAGGGAACGAGCAGTACTTC. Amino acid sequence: CASSSRTGNEQYF.

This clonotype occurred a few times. The CDR3 DNA sequence: TGCAGCGTTGATTTAACAGTCACAGATACGCAGTATTTT. Amino acid sequence: CSVDLTVTDTQYF. The chain combines TRBV29-1 with TRBJ2-3, with no clear D. This CDR3 is built from 13 residues. The germline CDR1 and CDR2 sequences are SQVTM and ANQGSEA. The V end lost 3 bases, the J end lost 2 bases, and 9 bases lay between the germline ends.

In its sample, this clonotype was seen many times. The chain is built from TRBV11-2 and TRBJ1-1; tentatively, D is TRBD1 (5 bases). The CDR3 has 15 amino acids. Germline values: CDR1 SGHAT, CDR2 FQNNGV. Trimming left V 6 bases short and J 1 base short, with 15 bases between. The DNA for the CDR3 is TGTGCCAGCAGACAGTTCCAGGGTACGAACACTGAAGCTTTCTTT. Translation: CASRQFQGTNTEAFF.